These 24 T cell receptor beta chains were all obtained from the same sample, sequenced in a study of T cell responses to AZD1222 COVID-19 vaccine. Data came from immunoSEQ multiplex PCR; TCRdb stores just in-frame clones and leaves some out. The sample records under 200,000 clones, 90% being singletons. The specimen comprised peripheral blood, sampled on day 0 of AZD1222 vaccination. The receptor source for this set is an adult in good health.

This sequence joins TRBV14 and TRBJ1-6, with D unresolved. The V gene lost 0 bases and the J gene lost 10 bases, with 13 bases spanning the gap. The CDR3 has 15 residues. CDR1 and CDR2 from the germline V gene are SGHDN and FVKESK. CDR3 DNA: TGTGCCAGCAGCCAAGAATGGGGTCTTAGATCACCCCTCCACTTT. Its protein product is CASSQEWGLRSPLHF.

The chain recombines TRBV27 with TRBJ2-5; the D is unclear. The germline V gene encodes CDR1 MNHEY and CDR2 SMNVEV (reference sequence). Trimming removed 5 bases from V and 7 bases from J, with 17 bases in between. The CDR3 length is 14 residues. The chain's CDR3 is CASSPGPQVGTQYF. The CDR3 nucleotides are TGTGCCAGCAGTCCGGGCCCTCAGGTCGGGACCCAGTACTTC.

The chain has TRBV7-2 and TRBJ1-2; TRBD1 matches 9 bases. The CDR3 length is 15 residues. The germline CDR1 and CDR2 sequences are SGHTA and FQGNSA. The J segment lost 5 bases and the V segment lost 5 bases, leaving 9 bases of the junction unmatched. CDR3 sequence: CASSPRQGGGYGYTF. The DNA of the CDR3 is TGTGCCAGCAGCCCCAGACAGGGGGGAGGGTATGGCTACACCTTC. The complete variable domain, with remaining parts taken from reference TRBV7-2 and TRBJ1-2, reads GAGVSQSPSNKVTEKGKDVELRCDPISGHTALYWYRQSLGQGLEFLIYFQGNSAPDKSGLPSDRFSAERTGGSVSTLTIQRTQQEDSAVYLCASSPRQGGGYGYTFGSGTRLTVV.

The chain has TRBV2 and TRBJ1-1; D is unclear. Germline V gene sequence: CDR1 SNHLY, CDR2 FYNNEI. The CDR3 sequence is 13 residues long. The V gene lost 5 bases and the J gene lost 0 bases, with 7 bases spanning the gap. The CDR3 DNA reads TGTGCCAGCAGTCGGATCATGAACACTGAAGCTTTCTTT. Translated: CASSRIMNTEAFF.

This chain uses TRBV18 with TRBJ1-5; TRBD1 matches 9 bases. Germline V gene data show CDR1 as KGHSH and CDR2 as LQKENI. Trimming took 4 bases from V and 0 from J; bases not matched to a gene: 7. This CDR3 contains 17 residues. CDR3 region: CASSRNTGGGSNQPQHF. The CDR3 DNA is TGTGCCAGCTCACGAAATACAGGGGGCGGTAGCAATCAGCCCCAGCATTTT. Complete variable domain (other parts from reference TRBV18 and TRBJ1-5): NAGVMQNPRHLVRRRGQEARLRCSPMKGHSHVYWYRQLPEEGLKFMVYLQKENIIDESGMPKERFSAEFPKEGPSILRIQQVVRGDSAAYFCASSRNTGGGSNQPQHFGDGTRLSIL.

The chain couples TRBV6-5 to TRBJ2-7; D call uncertain. Germline V CDR1 and CDR2: MNHEY, SVGAGI. This CDR3 has 15 residues. V lost 0 bases and J lost 3, with 12 bases in between. CDR3 loop: CASSYSIRAFYEQYF. The CDR3 bases are TGTGCCAGCAGTTACTCGATAAGGGCCTTCTACGAGCAGTACTTC.

This clone came up a few times. This chain uses TRBV4-2 with TRBJ2-2, with 12 bases aligning to TRBD2. The CDR3 consists of 15 residues. The J segment lost 3 bases and the V segment lost 4 bases, leaving 0 bases of the junction unmatched. Germline CDR1 and CDR2: LGHNA and YNFKEQ. Here the CDR3 reads CASSRLAGDTGELFF. The CDR3 DNA reads as TGTGCCAGCAGCCGACTAGCGGGGGACACCGGGGAGCTGTTTTTT.

The chain employs TRBV21-1 and TRBJ1-5. TRBV21-1 constitutes a pseudogene. The CDR3 is 23 residues long. CDR3 loop: CASREGDCRGAGGRENSNQPQHF. The CDR3 DNA reads as TGTGCCAGCAGGGAAGGGGACTGTAGAGGTGCAGGTGGGAGGGAGAATAGCAATCAGCCCCAGCATTTT.

The CDR3 nucleotides are TGTGCCAGCAGCGCCCTTGGGGTCTATAGCAATCAGCCCCAGCATTTT. The encoded protein is CASSALGVYSNQPQHF. This chain links TRBV7-2 with TRBJ1-5; D is ambiguous. The V end lost 5 bases, the J end lost 0 bases, and 14 bases lay between the germline ends. Per germline, CDR1 SGHTA and CDR2 FQGNSA. The length of the CDR3 is 16 residues.

CDR3 region: CASSIVGQASTNEKLFF. The CDR3 DNA sequence: TGTGCCAGTAGTATAGTAGGACAGGCCTCAACTAATGAAAAACTGTTTTTT. V gene TRBV19 combines with J gene TRBJ1-4, with 7 nucleotides matching TRBD1. This CDR3 spans 17 amino acids. Germline-derived CDR1 and CDR2 are LNHDA and SQIVND (reference sequence). V shed 1 base, J shed 0 bases, and the junction held 5 bases outside the gene matches.

The chain recombines TRBV4-3 with TRBJ2-1; 7 positions match TRBD2. J gave up 6 bases and V 3 bases, and 17 bases lay outside the gene matches. Per germline, CDR1 LGHNA and CDR2 YSLEER. CDR3 length: 18 amino acids. CDR3 amino acids: CASSQRPPQAGSGNEQFF. The CDR3 DNA is TGCGCCAGCAGCCAGAGGCCCCCCCAAGCGGGGTCGGGCAATGAGCAGTTCTTC.

V usage is TRBV5-1 and J usage is TRBJ1-1; no firm D call. Germline V CDR1 and CDR2: SGHRS, YFSETQ. Trimming took off 0 bases at V and 5 bases at J, with 14 bases between the two ends. The CDR3 loop spans 15 amino acids. Here the CDR3 DNA reads TGCGCCAGCAGCTTGGTTGGTATGTCCCGGACTGAAGCTTTCTTT. Amino acid sequence: CASSLVGMSRTEAFF.

This chain connects TRBV6-5 to TRBJ2-7; D is possibly TRBD2 (5 bases). V lost 6 bases and J 6 bases, leaving 15 bases between the germline ends. The germline CDR1 and CDR2 sequences are MNHEY and SVGAGI. CDR3 size: 13 residues. DNA of the CDR3: TGTGCCAGCAGCAAATACGACCTAGCCGAGCAGTACTTC. The encoded protein is CASSKYDLAEQYF.

This clone was detected once. The rearrangement links TRBV7-2 to TRBJ1-2, with D perhaps matching TRBD1 (5 bases). This CDR3 has 16 amino acids. Germline V gene data show CDR1 as SGHTA and CDR2 as FQGNSA. The V end was cut by 0 bases, the J end by 6 bases, with 17 bases between. CDR3 sequence (DNA): TGTGCCAGCAGCTTAGCTGGAGGAAGGGTGGGGCATGGCTACACCTTC. It translates to CASSLAGGRVGHGYTF.

This clone was seen more than once but under ten times. The chain employs TRBV7-3 and TRBJ2-3; TRBD2 aligns across 11 bases. V lost 5 bases, J lost 1 base, and 2 bases stayed unmatched. Per the germline V gene, CDR1 is SGHTA and CDR2 is FQGTGA. The length of the CDR3 is 15 residues. The DNA for the CDR3 is TGTGCCAGCAGCCGACTAGCGGGGCGCACAGATACGCAGTATTTT. It specifies CASSRLAGRTDTQYF. The full variable domain, rest sourced from reference TRBV7-3 and TRBJ2-3, is GAGVSQTPSNKVTEKGKYVELRCDPISGHTALYWYRQSLGQGPEFLIYFQGTGAADDSGLPNDRFFAVRPEGSVSTLKIQRTERGDSAVYLCASSRLAGRTDTQYFGPGTRLTVL.

This chain joins TRBV9 and TRBJ2-7; 9 bases are a match to TRBD1. This CDR3 comprises 15 residues. V lost 4 bases to trimming and J lost 2 bases; unmatched junction nucleotides: 7. The germline V gene encodes CDR1 SGDLS and CDR2 YYNGEE. As DNA, the CDR3 is TGTGCCAGCAGCCACGGACAGGGGAGAACCTACGAGCAGTACTTC. The encoded protein is CASSHGQGRTYEQYF.

In the case of this clone: The identical CDR3 is also encoded by other nucleotide sequences in the sample. The rearrangement uses TRBV5-1 and TRBJ2-7; D may be TRBD1 (6 bases). The CDR3 runs to 15 residues. Germline CDR1 and CDR2: SGHRS and YFSETQ. The germline V and J ends were trimmed by 4 bases and 0 bases, with 14 bases remaining between them. CDR3 nucleotide sequence: TGCGCCAGCAGCCTGGGGGCAGGCAGCTCCTACGAGCAGTACTTC. Protein product: CASSLGAGSSYEQYF.

This clone is a singleton in its sample. This chain uses TRBV29-1 with TRBJ1-4, with 8 bases fitting TRBD1. This CDR3 spans 15 amino acids. From germline, CDR1 is SQVTM and CDR2 ANQGSEA. With 6 bases clipped from V and 0 bases from J, the junction kept 6 bases outside the gene matches. In nucleotides, the CDR3 is TGCAGCGTGGGGGACAGGACTACAACTAATGAAAAACTGTTTTTT. Encoded protein: CSVGDRTTTNEKLFF.

The chain joins TRBV7-2 to TRBJ1-1; no definite D call. Deletions cut 6 bases from V and 1 base from J, with 12 bases between. CDR1 is SGHTA, CDR2 FQGNSA, per germline. The CDR3 is made up of 14 amino acids. The CDR3 reads CASRYFSRNTEAFF. In DNA form, the CDR3 reads TGTGCCAGCAGATATTTTTCACGGAACACTGAAGCTTTCTTT.

This chain links TRBV7-8 with TRBJ1-2, with 9 bases lining up with TRBD1. The CDR3 runs to 15 residues. The V segment lost 5 bases and the J segment 1 base; nucleotides outside the gene matches: 5. Germline CDR1 and CDR2: SGHVS and FQNEAQ. This CDR3 reads CASSPRTGVNYGYTF. As DNA, the CDR3 is TGTGCCAGCAGCCCCCGGACAGGGGTTAACTATGGCTACACCTTC.

The V and J genes are TRBV7-9 and TRBJ1-2; possibly TRBD1 for D (6 bases). CDR1 is SEHNR, CDR2 FQNEAQ, per germline (reference sequence). Trimming took 5 bases from V and 2 from J, leaving 12 bases between them. The CDR3 consists of 14 residues. CDR3 coding DNA: TGTGCCAGCAGCCTGGACAGTCGGAACTATGGCTACACCTTC. As protein: CASSLDSRNYGYTF.

The chain couples TRBV9 to TRBJ1-1; D gene uncertain. The CDR3 runs to 13 residues. Germline CDR1 is SGDLS and CDR2 is YYNGEE. Between the trimmed V and J ends, which lost 3 bases and 0 bases, there was a span of 6 bases. The CDR3 sequence: CASSADMNTEAFF. CDR3 in DNA: TGTGCCAGCAGCGCCGATATGAACACTGAAGCTTTCTTT.

This chain joins TRBV19 and TRBJ1-2, with TRBD1 identical over 8 bases. Germline loops: CDR1 LNHDA, CDR2 SQIVND (reference sequence). The CDR3 covers 14 residues. V dropped 6 bases and J dropped 8; count of bases not matched to a gene: 11. The CDR3 DNA reads TGTGCCAGTAGCCGGGACAGGCTCGTGTCCGGCTACACCTTC. It codes for CASSRDRLVSGYTF.

This rearrangement joins TRBV7-9 to TRBJ1-6; D remains ambiguous. The V gene's germline CDR1 is SEHNR and CDR2 FQNEAQ (reference sequence). The CDR3 loop spans 15 amino acids. The ends were cut back, 5 bases at V and 8 bases at J, with 16 bases in the middle. In DNA, the CDR3 is TGTGCCAGCAGCCCTGGAAAGGGCGCGTATTCACCCCTCCACTTT. It codes for CASSPGKGAYSPLHF.